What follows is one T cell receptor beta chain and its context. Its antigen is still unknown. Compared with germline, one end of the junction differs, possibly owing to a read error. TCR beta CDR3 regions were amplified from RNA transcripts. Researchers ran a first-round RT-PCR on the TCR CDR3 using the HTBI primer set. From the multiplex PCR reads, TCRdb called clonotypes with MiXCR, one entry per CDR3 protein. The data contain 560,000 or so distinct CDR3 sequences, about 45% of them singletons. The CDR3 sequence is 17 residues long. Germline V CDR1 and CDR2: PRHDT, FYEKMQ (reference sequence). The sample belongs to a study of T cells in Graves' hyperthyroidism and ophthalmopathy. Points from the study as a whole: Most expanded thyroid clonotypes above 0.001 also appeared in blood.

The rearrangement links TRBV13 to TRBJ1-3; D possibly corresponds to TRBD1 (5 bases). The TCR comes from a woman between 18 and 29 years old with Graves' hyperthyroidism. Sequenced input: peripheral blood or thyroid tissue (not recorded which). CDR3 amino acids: CASSLIAGTLSGNTIYF. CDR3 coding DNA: TGCGCCAGCAGCTTAATCGCAGGGACTCTCTCTGGAAACACCATATATTTT. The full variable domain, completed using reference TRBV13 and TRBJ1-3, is AAGVIQSPRHLIKEKRETATLKCYPIPRHDTVYWYQQGPGQDPQFLISFYEKMQSDKGSIPDRFSAQQFSDYHSELNMSSLELGDSALYFCASSLIAGTLSGNTIYFGEGSWLTVV.